These 5 T cell receptor beta chains originate from one sample sequenced in a study of cytomegalovirus exposure and HLA in healthy donors. The primer mix had 60 Vbeta and 13 Jbeta primers. TCRdb's copy holds only in-frame clones and misses some; the assay was immunoSEQ multiplex PCR. The table includes 150,000 or so clones, approximately 71% detected once. Sequencing used PBMCs. The receptors shown here come from a girl between 5 and 17 years old in good health and CMV-seronegative.

This clone has just one count. The rearrangement links TRBV23-1 to TRBJ1-1; 8 bases fit TRBD1. TRBV23-1 is an ORF; its function is uncertain. V gave up 4 bases and J gave up 4 bases; unmatched junction bases: 8. This CDR3 has 15 residues. CDR3 in amino acids: CASSLRQGKSTEAFF. The CDR3 coding sequence is TGCGCCAGCAGTCTTCGACAGGGGAAGAGCACTGAAGCTTTCTTT.

The chain couples TRBV6-5 to TRBJ2-7, with TRBD1 matching 7 bases. CDR1 MNHEY and CDR2 SVGAGI come from the germline V gene. With 5 bases clipped from V and 10 bases from J, the junction kept 11 bases outside the gene matches. CDR3 length: 13 residues. This CDR3 reads CASSTRTGLDQYF. The CDR3 nucleotides read TGTGCCAGCAGTACCAGGACAGGCCTCGATCAGTACTTC.

The CDR3 nucleotides read TGCGCCAGCAGCATGACAGGTAGCTCTGAAAAACTGTTTTTT. Its translation is CASSMTGSSEKLFF. The J gene is TRBJ1-4, the V gene TRBV10-2; the D gene is possibly TRBD1 (6 bases). Trimming pared 6 bases from V and 7 bases from J, leaving 15 bases between. Per germline, CDR1 WSHSY and CDR2 SAAADI. The CDR3 is 14 amino acids.

This clone was counted between two and nine times. The chain combines TRBV6-5 with TRBJ1-1, with 8 nucleotides matching TRBD1. The ends lost 6 bases at V and 4 bases at J; junction bases unmatched: 7. The CDR3 consists of 14 residues. The germline V gene encodes CDR1 MNHEY and CDR2 SVGAGI. The CDR3 nucleotides are TGTGCCAGCAGGGAAACAGGGGGTAGCACTGAAGCTTTCTTT. Its translation is CASRETGGSTEAFF.

The chain carries TRBV29-1 and TRBJ2-5; D remains ambiguous. V was trimmed by 3 bases and J by 4 bases, leaving 18 bases between them. Germline V gives CDR1 SQVTM, CDR2 ANQGSEA. This CDR3 has 15 amino acids. The CDR3 sequence is CSVEKAATARETQYF. CDR3 sequence (DNA): TGCAGCGTTGAGAAGGCGGCGACGGCCCGAGAGACCCAGTACTTC.